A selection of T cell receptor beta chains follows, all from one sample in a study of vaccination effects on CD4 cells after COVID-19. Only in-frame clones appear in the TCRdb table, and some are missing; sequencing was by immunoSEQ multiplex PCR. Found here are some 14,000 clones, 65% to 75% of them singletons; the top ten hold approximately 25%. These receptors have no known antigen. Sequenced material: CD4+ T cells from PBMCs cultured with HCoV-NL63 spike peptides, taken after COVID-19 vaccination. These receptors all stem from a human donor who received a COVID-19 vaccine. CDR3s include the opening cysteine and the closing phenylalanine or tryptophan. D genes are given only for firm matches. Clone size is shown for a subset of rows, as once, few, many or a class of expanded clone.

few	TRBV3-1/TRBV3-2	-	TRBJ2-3	CASSQGSVPTDTQYF	TGTGCCAGCAGCCAAGGAAGCGTCCCCACAGATACGCAGTATTTT
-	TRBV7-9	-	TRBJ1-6	CASSLDSENSPLHF	TGTGCCAGCAGCTTAGACAGCGAAAATTCACCCCTCCACTTT
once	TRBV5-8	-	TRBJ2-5	CASSRGGLRAETQYF	TGTGCCAGCAGCAGGGGGGGACTTAGGGCAGAGACCCAGTACTTC
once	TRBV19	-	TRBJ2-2	CASSISGSTGELFF	TGTGCCAGTAGTATATCTGGATCCACCGGGGAGCTGTTTTTT
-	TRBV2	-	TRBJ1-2	CASSEAAYGYTF	TGTGCCAGCAGTGAGGCAGCCTATGGCTACACCTTC
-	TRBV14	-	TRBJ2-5	CASSQDQGWGQLSQETQYF	TGTGCCAGCAGCCAAGATCAAGGCTGGGGTCAGCTGAGCCAAGAGACCCAGTACTTC
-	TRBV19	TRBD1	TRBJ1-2	CASSIAFSGTATANYGYTF	TGTGCCAGTAGTATAGCGTTTTCCGGGACAGCCACCGCTAACTATGGCTACACCTTC
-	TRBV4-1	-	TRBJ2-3	CASSQLGRRATDTQYF	TGCGCCAGCAGCCAATTAGGGCGGAGAGCCACAGATACGCAGTATTTT
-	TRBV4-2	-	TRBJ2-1	CASSQGPQDNEQFF	TGTGCCAGCAGCCAAGGACCACAGGACAATGAGCAGTTCTTC
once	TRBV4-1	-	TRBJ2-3	CASSQESGRTDTQYF	TGCGCCAGCAGCCAAGAATCGGGGCGCACAGATACGCAGTATTTT
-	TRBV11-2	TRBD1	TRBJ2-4	CASSSLTGSKNIQYF	TGTGCCAGCAGCTCTTTGACAGGGAGCAAAAACATTCAGTACTTC
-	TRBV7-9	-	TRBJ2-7	CASSLGRLGEQYF	TGTGCCAGCAGCCTCGGTAGGTTGGGCGAGCAGTACTTC
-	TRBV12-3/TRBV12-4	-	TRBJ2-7	CASSLAGAREQYF	TGTGCCAGCAGTTTAGCGGGGGCGCGCGAGCAGTACTTC
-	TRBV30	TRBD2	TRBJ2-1	CAAPRASGSNEQFF	TGTGCCGCCCCGAGGGCTAGCGGGAGCAATGAGCAGTTCTTC
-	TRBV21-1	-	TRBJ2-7	CASSKESATGGYEQYF	TGTGCCAGCAGCAAAGAGTCAGCGACAGGGGGTTACGAGCAGTACTTC
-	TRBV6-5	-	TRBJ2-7	CASSYSGTGIYEQYF	TGTGCCAGCAGTTACTCCGGGACCGGCATCTACGAGCAGTACTTC
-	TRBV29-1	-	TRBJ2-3	CSVEVTQGNTQYF	TGCAGCGTTGAGGTAACCCAGGGGAATACGCAGTATTTT
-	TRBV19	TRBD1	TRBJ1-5	CASSWTGGGQPQHF	TGTGCCAGTAGTTGGACAGGGGGTGGTCAGCCCCAGCATTTT
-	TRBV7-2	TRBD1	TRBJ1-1	CASSLAGTGNTEAFF	TGTGCCAGCAGCTTAGCCGGGACAGGGAACACTGAAGCTTTCTTT
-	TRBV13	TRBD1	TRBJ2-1	CASSPFGTASSYNEQFF	TGTGCCAGCAGCCCCTTTGGGACAGCTAGCTCCTACAATGAGCAGTTCTTC
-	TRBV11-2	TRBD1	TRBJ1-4	CASSLWGQTNEKLFF	TGTGCCAGCAGCTTATGGGGACAGACAAATGAAAAACTGTTTTTT
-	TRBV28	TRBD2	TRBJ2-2	CASSATSGSLTGELFF	TGTGCCAGCTCTGCGACTAGCGGGAGCCTTACCGGGGAGCTGTTTTTT
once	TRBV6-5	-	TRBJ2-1	CASGSAGTYYNEQFF	TGTGCCAGCGGCTCCGCCGGGACATATTACAATGAGCAGTTCTTC
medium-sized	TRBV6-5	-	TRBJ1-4	CASSLWEGEKLFF	TGTGCCAGCAGTTTGTGGGAGGGTGAAAAACTGTTTTTT
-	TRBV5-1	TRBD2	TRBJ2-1	CASSLSGTSGRVEQFF	TGCGCCAGCAGCTTGTCCGGGACTAGCGGGAGGGTTGAGCAGTTCTTC
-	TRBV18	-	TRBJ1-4	CASSPRVHEKLFF	TGTGCCAGCTCACCGCGGGTGCATGAAAAACTGTTTTTT
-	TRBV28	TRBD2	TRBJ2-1	CASSRTSGRNEQFF	TGTGCCAGCAGCCGGACTAGCGGGAGGAATGAGCAGTTCTTC
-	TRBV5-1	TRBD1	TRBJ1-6	CASSPGTGVESPLHF	TGCGCCAGCAGCCCCGGGACAGGGGTCGAATCACCCCTCCACTTT
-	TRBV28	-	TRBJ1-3	CASSDRLGGNTIYF	TGTGCCAGCAGTGACAGGTTAGGTGGAAACACCATATATTTT
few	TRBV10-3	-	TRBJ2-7	CAISESGREGEQYF	TGTGCCATCAGTGAGTCAGGCAGGGAAGGCGAGCAGTACTTC
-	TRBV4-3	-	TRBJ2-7	CASSQELQGSPYEQYF	TGCGCCAGCAGCCAAGAACTGCAGGGGAGTCCCTACGAGCAGTACTTC
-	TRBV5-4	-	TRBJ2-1	CASSLALDNEQFF	TGTGCCAGCAGCTTGGCACTTGACAATGAGCAGTTCTTC
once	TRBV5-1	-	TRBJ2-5	CASSRWDGETQYF	TGCGCCAGCAGCCGATGGGACGGAGAGACCCAGTACTTC
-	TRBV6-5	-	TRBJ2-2	CASRDGFYRELFF	TGTGCCAGCAGGGACGGATTCTACCGGGAGCTGTTTTTT
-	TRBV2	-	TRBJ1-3	CASSILQVSNSGNTIYF	TGTGCCAGCAGCATCCTTCAGGTATCTAACTCTGGAAACACCATATATTTT
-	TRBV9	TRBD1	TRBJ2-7	CASSVGGGLEQYF	TGTGCCAGCAGCGTAGGAGGGGGCCTCGAGCAGTACTTC
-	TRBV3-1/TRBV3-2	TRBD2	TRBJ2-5	CASSLAGGETQYF	TGTGCCAGCAGCCTAGCGGGAGGAGAGACCCAGTACTTC
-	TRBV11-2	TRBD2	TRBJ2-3	CASSLEGGGTNTQYF	TGTGCCAGCAGCTTAGAGGGCGGGGGAACGAATACGCAGTATTTT
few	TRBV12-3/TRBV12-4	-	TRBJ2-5	CASSLGAETQYF	TGTGCCAGCAGTTTGGGGGCGGAGACCCAGTACTTC
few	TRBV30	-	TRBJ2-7	CAWSRRGYEQYF	TGTGCCTGGAGTCGAAGGGGCTACGAGCAGTACTTC
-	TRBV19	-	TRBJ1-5	CASSIGRGNQPQHF	TGTGCCAGTAGTATAGGCAGGGGCAATCAGCCCCAGCATTTT
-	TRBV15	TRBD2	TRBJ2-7	CATSRTSAVRVYEQYF	TGTGCCACCAGCAGGACTAGCGCGGTGAGGGTCTACGAGCAGTACTTC
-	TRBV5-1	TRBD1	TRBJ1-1	CASSSGQGVNTEAFF	TGCGCCAGCAGCTCGGGACAGGGAGTGAACACTGAAGCTTTCTTT
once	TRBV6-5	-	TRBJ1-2	CASSPGPRGYTF	TGTGCCAGCAGTCCCGGCCCGAGAGGCTACACCTTC
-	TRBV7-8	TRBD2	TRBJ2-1	CASSPTTGGGRQFF	TGTGCCAGCAGTCCTACCACGGGCGGCGGGAGGCAGTTCTTC
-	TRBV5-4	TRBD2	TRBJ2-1	CASSLSAGAHNEQFF	TGTGCCAGCAGCTTATCGGCGGGAGCTCACAATGAGCAGTTCTTC
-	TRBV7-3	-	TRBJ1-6	CASSFDKPDNSPLHF	TGTGCCAGCAGCTTTGACAAGCCCGACAATTCACCCCTCCACTTT
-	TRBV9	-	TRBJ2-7	CASSSNYRDGAEQYF	TGTGCCAGCAGCTCCAACTACAGGGATGGGGCCGAGCAGTACTTC
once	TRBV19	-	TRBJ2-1	CASSIQGSYNEQFF	TGTGCCAGTAGTATTCAGGGCTCCTACAATGAGCAGTTCTTC
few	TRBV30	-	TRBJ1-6	CAWSVTGQLSPLHF	TGTGCCTGGAGTGTGACCGGACAGTTGTCACCCCTCCACTTT
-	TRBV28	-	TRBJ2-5	CASSLSGDQETQYF	TGTGCCAGCAGTTTATCGGGGGACCAAGAGACCCAGTACTTC
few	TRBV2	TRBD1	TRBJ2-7	CASSSIGTGGSLLGEQYF	TGTGCCAGCAGTAGCATCGGGACAGGGGGCTCCCTACTAGGAGAGCAGTACTTC
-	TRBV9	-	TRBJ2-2	CASSWGGGNTGELFF	TGTGCCAGCAGCTGGGGGGGCGGAAACACCGGGGAGCTGTTTTTT
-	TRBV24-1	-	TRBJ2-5	CATSGGGGETQYF	TGTGCCACCAGTGGAGGGGGAGGAGAGACCCAGTACTTC